This T cell receptor beta chain comes out of a study of blood T cell repertoires in COVID-19. The CDR3 totals 14 residues. Germline V gene data show CDR1 as SGHAT and CDR2 as FQNNGV. Unmatched junction bases numbered 1, after V lost 3 bases and J lost 2 bases. TCRdb's copy holds only in-frame clones and misses some; the assay was immunoSEQ multiplex PCR. The sample yields around 150,000 clones, 84% seen once. Comment on this clone: Just one base apart from a much larger clone, this may be a read error.

Specimen: peripheral blood. The clonotype was recovered from a woman aged 60-75 years with acute or convalescent COVID-19. The genes are TRBV11-2 and TRBJ2-7; the match to TRBD1 covers 10 bases. In DNA form, the CDR3 reads TGTGCCAGCAGCTTCGGGACAGGGGCCTACGAGCAGTACTTC. As protein: CASSFGTGAYEQYF.